Listed below are T cell receptor beta chains from one sample, sequenced in a study of OX40 agonist ivuxolimab in advanced cancers. Produced via immunoSEQ multiplex PCR; TCRdb's table is partial and in-frame only. This sample has some 150,000 clones, with 90% found just once. The input for sequencing was CD4+ or CD8+ T cells sorted from blood, taken in a trial of the OX40 agonist ivuxolimab. The receptor source for this set is an adult with an advanced solid tumor such as melanoma, head and neck, liver or kidney cancer. CDR3s include the opening cysteine and the closing phenylalanine or tryptophan. The order of the fields is D gene, V gene, J gene, clone size, CDR3 DNA, CDR3 protein. D genes are given only for firm matches. Expanded clones get a size class; other rows say once, few or many, or leave the size out.

.	TRBV5-1	TRBJ2-7	.	TGCGCCAGCAGCATGTCGGACATCTACGAGCAGTACTTC	CASSMSDIYEQYF
.	TRBV15	TRBJ1-5	.	TGTGCCACCAGCAGAGCCGGACAGCGAAGCAATCAGCCCCAGCATTTT	CATSRAGQRSNQPQHF
TRBD2	TRBV7-9	TRBJ2-1	.	TGTGCCAGCAGCAACGGGACTAGGCACTACAATGAGCAGTTCTTC	CASSNGTRHYNEQFF
.	TRBV7-8	TRBJ2-6	.	TGTGCCAGCAGCTCCCAGAGCTCTGGGGCCAACGTCCTGACTTTC	CASSSQSSGANVLTF
.	TRBV28	TRBJ1-5	.	TGTGCCAGCGGGCTCGTGGGCAATCAGCCCCAGCATTTT	CASGLVGNQPQHF
TRBD2	TRBV7-2	TRBJ2-7	.	TGTGCCAGCAGCTTAGGGACTAGCCACAACGAGCAGTACTTC	CASSLGTSHNEQYF
.	TRBV9	TRBJ2-1	.	TGTGCCAGCAGCCCCCCATCCGGGTCCGATGAGCAGTTCTTC	CASSPPSGSDEQFF
.	TRBV9	TRBJ1-2	.	TGTGCCAGCATGGACAAAGGCGGCTACACCTTC	CASMDKGGYTF
.	TRBV29-1	TRBJ1-4	.	TGCAGCGTTGAATCGCGCGGGGTTGGGGGTGAAAAACTGTTTTTT	CSVESRGVGGEKLFF
.	TRBV21-1	TRBJ1-5	few	TGTGCCAGCAGCCCACAGGGCAATCAGCCCCAGCATTTT	CASSPQGNQPQHF
.	TRBV10-3	TRBJ1-3	.	TGTGCCATCACTGAACCTGGAAACACCATATATTTT	CAITEPGNTIYF
TRBD2	TRBV4-3	TRBJ2-3	.	TGCGCCAGCAGCCAAGATCTTTCTAGCGGGTGGGACCTGATTACAGATACGCAGTATTTT	CASSQDLSSGWDLITDTQYF
.	TRBV18	TRBJ2-2	.	TGTGCCAGCTCACCTTCCAGGGGCACCGGGGAGCTGTTTTTT	CASSPSRGTGELFF
.	TRBV28	TRBJ2-7	.	TGTGCCAGCAGTTTATCACAGGTATTTAGCTCCTACGAGCAGTACTTC	CASSLSQVFSSYEQYF
.	TRBV19	TRBJ2-7	.	TGTGCCAGTAGTAAGGGTTTCGATACGTACGAGCAGTACTTC	CASSKGFDTYEQYF
.	TRBV2	TRBJ1-1	once	TGTGCCAGCAGCGTTCGCAGTGAAACTGAAGCTTTCTTT	CASSVRSETEAFF
TRBD1	TRBV15	TRBJ2-7	.	TGTGCCACCAGCAGGGACAGGACAAGTTCCTACGAGCAGTACTTC	CATSRDRTSSYEQYF
TRBD1	TRBV11-3	TRBJ2-2	.	TGTGCCAGCAGCTTAGGGAACAGGGGAACCGGGGAGCTGTTTTTT	CASSLGNRGTGELFF
TRBD2	TRBV30	TRBJ2-3	.	TGTGCCTGGAGAGCGGGGTCGGGCACAGATACGCAGTATTTT	CAWRAGSGTDTQYF
.	TRBV10-3	TRBJ1-1	.	TGTGCCATCAGTCCTTTGGCAGGTGAGAACACTGAAGCTTTCTTT	CAISPLAGENTEAFF
.	TRBV25-1	TRBJ2-1	.	TGTGCCAGCAGTGAAGGGGGACTTCCCTACAATGAGCAGTTCTTC	CASSEGGLPYNEQFF
.	TRBV28	TRBJ1-1	.	TGTGCCAGCAGTACCGGTATCCCCACTGAAGCTTTCTTT	CASSTGIPTEAFF
TRBD1	TRBV29-1	TRBJ1-2	.	TGCAGCGTGGGACAGGGGACCTATGGCTACACCTTC	CSVGQGTYGYTF
.	TRBV15	TRBJ2-3	.	TGTGCCACCAGCAGAGATATTGGCAGAGAAACGCAGTATTTT	CATSRDIGRETQYF
.	TRBV7-2	TRBJ2-7	once	TGTGCCAGCAGCTTAGTACAGGGGGGGTCCTACGAGCAGTACTTC	CASSLVQGGSYEQYF
TRBD1	TRBV4-1	TRBJ2-4	.	TGCGCCAGCAGCCTCCTCGACAGGGGGGGGATTCAGTACTTC	CASSLLDRGGIQYF
TRBD1	TRBV19	TRBJ1-1	.	TGTGCCAGTAGGGGACAGGGTGTGGTACCTGAAGCTTTCTTT	CASRGQGVVPEAFF
.	TRBV2	TRBJ2-7	.	TGTGCCAGCAGCACCGGGAGCCCCTACGAGCAGTACTTC	CASSTGSPYEQYF
.	TRBV5-6	TRBJ2-7	.	TGTGCCAGCAGCGTCGGTGGCTACGAGCAGTACTTC	CASSVGGYEQYF
.	TRBV7-8	TRBJ1-5	.	TGTGCCAGCAGCTTATTGTCCCAGCCCCAGCATTTT	CASSLLSQPQHF
.	TRBV6-6	TRBJ2-1	.	TGTGCCAGCAGTCCCGGGACACACCCAATCTTC	CASSPGTHPIF
.	TRBV6-6	TRBJ1-2	.	TGTGCCAGCAGTAGGTCCCTAGCTAACTATGGCTACACCTTC	CASSRSLANYGYTF
.	TRBV5-1	TRBJ1-2	.	TGCGCCAGCAGCCCCGTTACAGGCATTGGGATGTCGGATGGCTACACCTTC	CASSPVTGIGMSDGYTF
.	TRBV9	TRBJ2-2	few	TGTGCCAGCAGCGCTCCTAGGGGAACTCCGAACACCGGGGAGCTGTTTTTT	CASSAPRGTPNTGELFF
.	TRBV5-1	TRBJ1-4	.	TGCGCCAGCAGCTTGGGACAGAGGCGAGCCCTGGATGAAAAACTGTTTTTT	CASSLGQRRALDEKLFF
.	TRBV5-1	TRBJ1-4	.	TGCGCCAGCAGCTTGGTTGGGTCCACTAATGAAAAACTGTTTTTT	CASSLVGSTNEKLFF
.	TRBV29-1	TRBJ1-6	.	TGCAGCCCCCACGATATGGCCTTGAAGAATTCACCCCTCCACTTT	CSPHDMALKNSPLHF
.	TRBV28	TRBJ1-2	.	TGTGCCAGCAGTTTAAGGGCAGGAGGGGCCTATGGCTACACCTTC	CASSLRAGGAYGYTF
TRBD1	TRBV6-1	TRBJ2-3	.	TGTGCCAGCAGACGGGACAGGGCGTTGCCAGATACGCAGTATTTT	CASRRDRALPDTQYF
.	TRBV27	TRBJ2-5	.	TGTGCCACCGGACGACAGGCGGGAGAGACCCAGTACTTC	CATGRQAGETQYF
.	TRBV7-3	TRBJ2-1	.	TGTGCCAGCAGCTTATCCCCCCAGCGGACATCCTACAATGAGCAGTTCTTC	CASSLSPQRTSYNEQFF
.	TRBV6-6	TRBJ2-3	.	TGTGCCAGCAGTTACTCGTCACCCCAGAACACAGATACGCAGTATTTT	CASSYSSPQNTDTQYF
.	TRBV28	TRBJ1-1	.	TGTGCCAGCAGCGTCACCTCTGTTAGCCCTGAAGCTTTCTTT	CASSVTSVSPEAFF
TRBD1	TRBV5-1	TRBJ1-3	.	TGCGCCAGCAGCTTGAGAGGGACAGGCCTTCGCTCTGGAAACACCATATATTTT	CASSLRGTGLRSGNTIYF
TRBD2	TRBV11-3	TRBJ2-7	.	TGTGCCAGCAGCTGGACTAGCGGGAGGCTCGGGGCCTACGAGCAGTACTTC	CASSWTSGRLGAYEQYF
TRBD1	TRBV27	TRBJ1-2	.	TGTGCCACCCTCGGACAGGGGCGTCTCGACTATGGCTACACCTTC	CATLGQGRLDYGYTF